The entry that follows covers one T cell receptor (beta chain) sequence. Antigen: not known. Other DNA sequences in this sample translate to the same CDR3. The germline gives CDR1 SGHRS, CDR2 YFSETQ. Trimming removed 4 bases from V and 2 bases from J; junction bases left unmatched: 3. The CDR3 length is 14 residues. PCR involved 60 Vbeta and 13 Jbeta primers. Using immunoSEQ multiplex PCR, the repertoire was profiled, and TCRdb retains in-frame clones only, with some absent. This repertoire includes just over 200,000 clones. The sample comes from a study of cytomegalovirus exposure and HLA in healthy donors. Points from the study as a whole: What was likely a sequencing artifact was a cluster of highly shared sequence variants.

J is TRBJ1-2 and V is TRBV5-1, with TRBD1 matching over 9 bases. Sequences were obtained from PBMCs. The receptor was isolated from a girl aged 2-15 years in good health and CMV-seropositive. The CDR3 DNA sequence: TGCGCCAGCAGCCCCGGGACAGGGAACTATGGCTACACCTTC. Translating it yields CASSPGTGNYGYTF.